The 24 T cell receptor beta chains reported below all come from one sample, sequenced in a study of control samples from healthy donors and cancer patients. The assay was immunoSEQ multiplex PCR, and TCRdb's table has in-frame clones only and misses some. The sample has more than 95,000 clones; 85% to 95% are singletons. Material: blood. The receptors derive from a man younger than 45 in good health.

The CDR3 region has the DNA TGTGCCAGCAGCCCCCGCCCCTATCTGGGGGAGCAGTACTTC. Translated, it gives CASSPRPYLGEQYF. The chain carries TRBV9 and TRBJ2-7; D unresolved. CDR1 is SGDLS and CDR2 is YYNGEE in the germline V gene. Trimming removed 4 bases at V and 7 bases at J, with 18 bases between. This CDR3 is built from 14 residues.

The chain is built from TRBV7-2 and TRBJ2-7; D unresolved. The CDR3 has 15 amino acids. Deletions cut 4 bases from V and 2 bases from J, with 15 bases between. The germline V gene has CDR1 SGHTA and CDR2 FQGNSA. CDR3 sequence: CASSSLGILTYEQYF. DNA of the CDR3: TGTGCCAGCAGCTCGTTGGGGATATTGACCTACGAGCAGTACTTC.

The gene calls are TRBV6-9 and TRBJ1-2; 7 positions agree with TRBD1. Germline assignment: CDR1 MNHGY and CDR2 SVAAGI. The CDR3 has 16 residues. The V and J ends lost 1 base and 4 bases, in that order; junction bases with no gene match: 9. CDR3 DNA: TGTGCCAGCAGTTATTTAACTTTGGGACAGCTCTATGGCTACACCTTC. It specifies CASSYLTLGQLYGYTF.

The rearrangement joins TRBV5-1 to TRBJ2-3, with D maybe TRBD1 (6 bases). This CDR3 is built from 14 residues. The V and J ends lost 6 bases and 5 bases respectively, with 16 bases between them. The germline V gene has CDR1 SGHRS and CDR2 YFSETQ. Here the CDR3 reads CASKRAGALDTQYF. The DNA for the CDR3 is TGCGCCAGCAAACGGGCAGGGGCCTTAGATACGCAGTATTTT.

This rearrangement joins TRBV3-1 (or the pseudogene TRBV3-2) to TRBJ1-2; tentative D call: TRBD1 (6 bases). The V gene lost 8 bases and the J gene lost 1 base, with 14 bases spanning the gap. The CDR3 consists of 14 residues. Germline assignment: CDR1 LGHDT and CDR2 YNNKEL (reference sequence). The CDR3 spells CASSRTGNNYGYTF. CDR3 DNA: TGTGCCAGCTCTCGAACAGGGAATAACTATGGCTACACCTTC.

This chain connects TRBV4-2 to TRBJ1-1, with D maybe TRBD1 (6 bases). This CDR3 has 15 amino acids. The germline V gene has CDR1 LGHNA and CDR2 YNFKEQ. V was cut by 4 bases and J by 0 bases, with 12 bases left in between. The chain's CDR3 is CASSPRQDLNTEAFF. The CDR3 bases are TGTGCCAGCAGCCCTAGACAGGACCTGAACACTGAAGCTTTCTTT.

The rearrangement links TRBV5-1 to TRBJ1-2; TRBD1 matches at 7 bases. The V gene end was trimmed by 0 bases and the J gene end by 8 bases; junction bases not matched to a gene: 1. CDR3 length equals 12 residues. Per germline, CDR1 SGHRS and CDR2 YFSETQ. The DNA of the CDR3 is TGCGCCAGCAGCTTGGGAGGGGGCGGCTACACCTTC. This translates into CASSLGGGGYTF. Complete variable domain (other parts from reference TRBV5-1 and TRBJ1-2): KAGVTQTPRYLIKTRGQQVTLSCSPISGHRSVSWYQQTPGQGLQFLFEYFSETQRNKGNFPGRFSGRQFSNSRSEMNVSTLELGDSALYLCASSLGGGGYTFGSGTRLTVV.

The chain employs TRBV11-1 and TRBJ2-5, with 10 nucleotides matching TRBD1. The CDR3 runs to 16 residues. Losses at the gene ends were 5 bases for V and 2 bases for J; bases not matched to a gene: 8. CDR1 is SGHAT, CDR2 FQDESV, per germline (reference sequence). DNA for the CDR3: TGTGCCAGCAGCCTCTTGGACAGGGGGATTCAAGAGACCCAGTACTTC. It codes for CASSLLDRGIQETQYF.

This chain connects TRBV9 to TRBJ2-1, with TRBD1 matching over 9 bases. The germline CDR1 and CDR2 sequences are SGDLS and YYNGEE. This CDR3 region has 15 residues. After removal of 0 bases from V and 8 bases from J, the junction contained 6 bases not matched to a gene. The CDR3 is CASSVVGTGTDEQFF. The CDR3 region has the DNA TGTGCCAGCAGCGTAGTGGGGACAGGGACAGATGAGCAGTTCTTC.

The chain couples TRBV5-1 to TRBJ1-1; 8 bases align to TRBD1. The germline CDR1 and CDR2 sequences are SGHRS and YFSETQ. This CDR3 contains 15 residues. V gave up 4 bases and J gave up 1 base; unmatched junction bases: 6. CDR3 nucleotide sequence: TGCGCCAGCAGCGGCGGACAGGGCTGGAACACTGAAGCTTTCTTT. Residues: CASSGGQGWNTEAFF.

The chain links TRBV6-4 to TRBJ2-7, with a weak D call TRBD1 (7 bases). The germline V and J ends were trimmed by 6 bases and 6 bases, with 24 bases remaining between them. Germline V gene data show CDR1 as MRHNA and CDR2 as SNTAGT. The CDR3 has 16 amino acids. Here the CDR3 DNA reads TGTGCCAGCAGAACAGGCCAGGGGGGCCAGGGCGTCGAGCAGTACTTC. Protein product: CASRTGQGGQGVEQYF.

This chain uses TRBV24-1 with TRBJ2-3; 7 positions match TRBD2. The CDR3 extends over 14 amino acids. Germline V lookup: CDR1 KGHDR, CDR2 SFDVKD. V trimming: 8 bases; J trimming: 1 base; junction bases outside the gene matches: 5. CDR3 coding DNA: TGTGCCACCAAGCAGGCGGGGGGCACAGATACGCAGTATTTT. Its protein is CATKQAGGTDTQYF.

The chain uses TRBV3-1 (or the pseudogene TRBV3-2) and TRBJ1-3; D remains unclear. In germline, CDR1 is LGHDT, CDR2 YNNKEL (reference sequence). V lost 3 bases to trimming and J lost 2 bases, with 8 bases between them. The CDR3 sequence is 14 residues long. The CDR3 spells CASSQARTGNTIYF. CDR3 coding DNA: TGTGCCAGCAGCCAGGCACGGACTGGAAACACCATATATTTT.

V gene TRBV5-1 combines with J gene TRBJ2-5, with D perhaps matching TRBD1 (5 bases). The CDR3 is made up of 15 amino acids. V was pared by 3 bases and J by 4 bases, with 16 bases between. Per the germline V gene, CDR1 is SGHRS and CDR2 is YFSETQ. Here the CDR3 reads CASSSTPREAETQYF. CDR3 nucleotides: TGCGCCAGCAGCTCAACACCCAGGGAAGCAGAGACCCAGTACTTC.

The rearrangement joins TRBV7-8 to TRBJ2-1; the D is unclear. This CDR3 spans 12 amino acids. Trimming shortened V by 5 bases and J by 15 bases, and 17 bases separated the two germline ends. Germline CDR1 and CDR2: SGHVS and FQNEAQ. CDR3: CASSPQGQIWFF. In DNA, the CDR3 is TGTGCCAGCAGCCCACAAGGGCAAATCTGGTTCTTC.

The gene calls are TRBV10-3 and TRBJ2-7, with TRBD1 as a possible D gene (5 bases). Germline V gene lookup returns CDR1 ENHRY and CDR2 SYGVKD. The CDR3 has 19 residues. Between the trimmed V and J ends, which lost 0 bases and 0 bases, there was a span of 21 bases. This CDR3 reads CAISESSDASSTVSYEQYV. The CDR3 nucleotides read TGTGCCATCAGTGAGTCCTCCGACGCATCTTCGACAGTCTCCTACGAGCAGTACGTC.

In DNA, the CDR3 is TGTGCCAGCAGTCCCGCACCGGCTAAGAACACCGGGGAGCTGTTTTTT. Amino acid sequence: CASSPAPAKNTGELFF. V usage is TRBV28 and J usage is TRBJ2-2, with unresolved D. Germline V lookup: CDR1 MDHEN, CDR2 SYDVKM. The CDR3 is 16 residues long. Trimming left V 5 bases short and J 1 base short, with 14 bases between.

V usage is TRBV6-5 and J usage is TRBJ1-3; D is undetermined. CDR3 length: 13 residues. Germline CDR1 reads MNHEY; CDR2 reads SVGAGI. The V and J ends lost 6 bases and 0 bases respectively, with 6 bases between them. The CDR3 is CASRYLSGNTIYF. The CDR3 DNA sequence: TGTGCCAGCAGGTACCTCTCTGGAAACACCATATATTTT.

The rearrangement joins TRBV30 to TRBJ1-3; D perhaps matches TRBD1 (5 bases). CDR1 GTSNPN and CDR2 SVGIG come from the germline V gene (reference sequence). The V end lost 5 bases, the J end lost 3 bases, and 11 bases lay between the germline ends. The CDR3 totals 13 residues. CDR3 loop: CAWGTLVGNTIYF. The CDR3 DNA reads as TGTGCCTGGGGGACTTTGGTTGGAAACACCATATATTTT.

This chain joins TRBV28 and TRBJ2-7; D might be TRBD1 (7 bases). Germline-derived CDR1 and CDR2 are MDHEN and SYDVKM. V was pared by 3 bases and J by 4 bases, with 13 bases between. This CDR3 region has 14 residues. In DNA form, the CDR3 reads TGTGCCAGCAGTTTTCAGGGGGGAAGGTACGAGCAGTACTTC. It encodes CASSFQGGRYEQYF.

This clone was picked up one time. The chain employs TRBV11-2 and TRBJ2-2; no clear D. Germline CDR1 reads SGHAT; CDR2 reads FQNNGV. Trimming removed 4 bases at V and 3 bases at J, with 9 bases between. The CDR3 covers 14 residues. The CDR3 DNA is TGTGCCAGCAGCTCCGAACATGACACCGGGGAGCTGTTTTTT. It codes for CASSSEHDTGELFF.

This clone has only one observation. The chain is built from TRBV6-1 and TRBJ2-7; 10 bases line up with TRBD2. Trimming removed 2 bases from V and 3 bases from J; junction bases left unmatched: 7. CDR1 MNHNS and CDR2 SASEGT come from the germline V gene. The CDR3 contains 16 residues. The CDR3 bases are TGTGCCAGCAGTGAAAGAAGACTAGCGGGCCACTACGAGCAGTACTTC. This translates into CASSERRLAGHYEQYF.

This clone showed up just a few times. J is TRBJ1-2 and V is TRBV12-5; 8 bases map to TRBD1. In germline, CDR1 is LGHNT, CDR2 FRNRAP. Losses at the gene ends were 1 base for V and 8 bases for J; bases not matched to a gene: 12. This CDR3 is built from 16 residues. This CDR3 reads CASGLGSPGQGGGYTF. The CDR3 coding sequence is TGTGCTAGTGGTTTGGGATCTCCCGGACAGGGAGGAGGCTACACCTTC.

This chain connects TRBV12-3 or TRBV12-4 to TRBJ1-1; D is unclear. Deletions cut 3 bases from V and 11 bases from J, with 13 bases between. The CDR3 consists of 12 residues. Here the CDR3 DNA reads TGTGCCAGCAGTTTTGGAGGCCCGCGGGCTTTCTTT. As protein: CASSFGGPRAFF.